The clone carrying this T cell receptor (beta chain) occurred a few times. Its antigen is unknown. This specimen comes from a study of STAT3 mutations in large granular lymphocyte leukemia. Looking at the study overall: Immunosuppressive therapy was given to more than half of T-LGLL patients.

Findings and limits, study-wide: Clonal expansion was inferred from samples taken at other timepoints. Treatment regimens differed across patients between samplings. Every T-cell large granular lymphocyte leukemia patient had at least one immunodominant TCR beta clonotype.

Average productive template count per sample was roughly 38,000. Using immunoSEQ multiplex PCR, the repertoire was profiled, and TCRdb retains in-frame clones only, with some absent. The table shows 35,000 to 50,000 clones, with about three quarters occurring only once. The V end lost 0 bases, the J end lost 9 bases, and 10 bases lay between the germline ends. Germline values: CDR1 KGHSH, CDR2 LQKENI. This CDR3 region has 13 residues. This TCR was sampled from a human donor with T large granular lymphocyte leukemia. Some clones in this sample may be carry-over from other donors' samples. The specimen sequenced was PBMCs. V usage is TRBV18 and J usage is TRBJ2-3, with D possibly matching TRBD1 (5 bases). Here the CDR3 DNA reads TGTGCCAGCTCACCACCGGACATCACGACGCAGTATTTT. Protein product: CASSPPDITTQYF.